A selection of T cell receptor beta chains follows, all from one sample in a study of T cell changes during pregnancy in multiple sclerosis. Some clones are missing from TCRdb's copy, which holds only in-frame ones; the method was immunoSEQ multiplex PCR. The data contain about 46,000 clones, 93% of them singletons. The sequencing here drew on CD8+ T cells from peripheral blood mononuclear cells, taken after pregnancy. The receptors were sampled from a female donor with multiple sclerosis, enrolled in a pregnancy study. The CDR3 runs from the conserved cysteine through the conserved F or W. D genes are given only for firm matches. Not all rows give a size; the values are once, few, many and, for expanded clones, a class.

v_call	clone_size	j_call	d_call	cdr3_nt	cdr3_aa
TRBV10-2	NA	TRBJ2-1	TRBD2	TGCGCCGGGGGGGACAATGAGCAGTTCTTC	CAGGDNEQFF
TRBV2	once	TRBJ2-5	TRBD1	TGTGCCAGCAGTGAACCTTCGGGACAGGGATGGGAGACCCAGTACTTC	CASSEPSGQGWETQYF
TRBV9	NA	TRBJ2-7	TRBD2	TGTGCCAGCAGCACCGGGGGGGGGTTGGACGAGCAGTACTTC	CASSTGGGLDEQYF
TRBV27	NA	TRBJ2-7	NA	TGTGCCAGCAGTTTTTTACATACCCCTGCTAGGAGGGAGCAGTACTTC	CASSFLHTPARREQYF
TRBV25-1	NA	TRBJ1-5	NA	TGTGCCAGCAGTGAAAGGGGGAGCAATCAGCCCCAGCATTTT	CASSERGSNQPQHF
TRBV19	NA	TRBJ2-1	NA	TGTGCCAGTAGTATAGACATGAGCTCCTACAATGAGCAGTTCTTC	CASSIDMSSYNEQFF
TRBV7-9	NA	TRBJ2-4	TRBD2	TGTGCCAGCAGCTCAGCGGGAGGGCCGGTCGACAAAAACATTCAGTACTTC	CASSSAGGPVDKNIQYF
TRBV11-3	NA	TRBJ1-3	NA	TGTGCCAGCAGTACCGCTACCGGAAACACCATATATTTT	CASSTATGNTIYF
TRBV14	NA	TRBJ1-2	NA	TGTGCCAGCAGCCAAGGAGGTGGCCTCTATGGCTACACCTTC	CASSQGGGLYGYTF
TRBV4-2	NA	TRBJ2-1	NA	TGTGCCAGCAGCCAAGGGACACAGGGATCCTACAATGAGCAGTTCTTC	CASSQGTQGSYNEQFF
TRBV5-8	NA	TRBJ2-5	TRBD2	TGTGCCAGCAGCTCCGGGCTAGCGGGGGGGCTTCGACAAGAGACCCAGTACTTC	CASSSGLAGGLRQETQYF
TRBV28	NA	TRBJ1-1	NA	TGTGCCAGCAGTTTATCCCGGCGGCGGGTGAACACTGAAGCTTTCTTT	CASSLSRRRVNTEAFF
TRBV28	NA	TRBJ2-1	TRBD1	TGTGCCAGCAGTTTACATCCCGGGACAGGGAGTTACAATGAGCAGTTCTTC	CASSLHPGTGSYNEQFF
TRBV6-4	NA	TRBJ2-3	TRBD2	TGTGCCAGCAGTGCCGGGACTAGCGCAGATACGCAGTATTTT	CASSAGTSADTQYF
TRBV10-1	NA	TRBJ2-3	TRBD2	TGCGCCAGCAGCTTAGACACCTCCCCGGGACTATCCACAGATACGCAGTATTTT	CASSLDTSPGLSTDTQYF
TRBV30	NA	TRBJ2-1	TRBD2	TGTGCCTGGAGCCTCGGACTAGCGGGTTACAATGAGCAGTTCTTC	CAWSLGLAGYNEQFF
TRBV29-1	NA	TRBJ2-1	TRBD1	TGCAGCGTTGATGCCAGGGACAGGCGCCCCAATGAGCAGTTCTTC	CSVDARDRRPNEQFF
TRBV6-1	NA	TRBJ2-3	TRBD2	TGTGCCAGCAGTGGGTTAGCGGGGCCCACAGATACGCAGTATTTT	CASSGLAGPTDTQYF
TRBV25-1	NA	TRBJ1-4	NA	TGTGCCAGCAGGGAGGAGGGATGGGATGAAAAACTGTTTTTT	CASREEGWDEKLFF
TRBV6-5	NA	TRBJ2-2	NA	TGTGCCAGCAGTTATGGGCTGAACACCGGGGAGCTGTTTTTT	CASSYGLNTGELFF
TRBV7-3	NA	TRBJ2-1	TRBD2	TGTGCCAGCAGCTCGGGACTAAGCTCCTACAATGAGCAGTTCTTC	CASSSGLSSYNEQFF
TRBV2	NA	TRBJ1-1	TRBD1	TGTGCCACCTCAGGGGGTCCGAACACTGAAGCTTTCTTT	CATSGGPNTEAFF
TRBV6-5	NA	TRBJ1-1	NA	TGTGCCAGCAGTTACCTTCGGACAGAGAACACTGAAGCTTTCTTT	CASSYLRTENTEAFF
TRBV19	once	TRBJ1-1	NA	TGTGCCAGTCTTAAGACGGGTATCACTGAAGCTTTCTTT	CASLKTGITEAFF
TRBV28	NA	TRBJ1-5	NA	TGTGCCAGCAGTTTATTAATCCCTAATAGCAATCAGCCCCAGCATTTT	CASSLLIPNSNQPQHF